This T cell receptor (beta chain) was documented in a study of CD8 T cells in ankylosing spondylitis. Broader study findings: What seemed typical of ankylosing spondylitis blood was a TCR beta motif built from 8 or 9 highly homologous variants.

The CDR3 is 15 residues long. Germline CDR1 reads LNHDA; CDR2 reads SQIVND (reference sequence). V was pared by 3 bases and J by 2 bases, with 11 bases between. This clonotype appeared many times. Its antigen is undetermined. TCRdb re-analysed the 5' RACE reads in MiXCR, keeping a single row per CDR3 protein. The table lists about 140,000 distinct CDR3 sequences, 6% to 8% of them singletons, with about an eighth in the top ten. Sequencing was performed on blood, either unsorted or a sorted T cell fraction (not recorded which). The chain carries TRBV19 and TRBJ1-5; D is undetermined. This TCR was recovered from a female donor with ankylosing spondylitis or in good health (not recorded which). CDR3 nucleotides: TGTGCCAGTAGTATGAGGGTATGGGGCAATCAGCCCCAGCATTTT. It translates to CASSMRVWGNQPQHF.